This is a list of T cell receptor beta chains from one sample in a study of T cells in Graves' hyperthyroidism and ophthalmopathy. MiXCR was run by TCRdb on the multiplex PCR reads, yielding one entry per CDR3 protein. The data hold a few hundred thousand distinct CDR3 sequences, with 15% to 19% observed a single time. Material: blood. Receptors were obtained from a woman aged 25 to 39 with Graves' hyperthyroidism. CDR3s include the opening cysteine and the closing phenylalanine or tryptophan. The D gene is left open where the match is weak. Only some rows state a clone size, as once, few, many or a class for expanded clones.

cdr3_nt cdr3_aa v_call d_call j_call clone_size
TGCAGTGCTAGAGGGACAGGGATTCCCTACGAGCAGTACTTC CSARGTGIPYEQYF TRBV20-1 TRBD1 TRBJ2-7 many
TGTGCCAGCAAACGAGCGGGAGTTGTCCACGAGCAGTACTTC CASKRAGVVHEQYF TRBV27 TRBD2 TRBJ2-7 many
TGTGCCAGCAGCCAGGGACAGAGGGGGCGCAGAACCGGGGAGCTGTTTTTT CASSQGQRGRRTGELFF TRBV3-1 TRBD1 TRBJ2-2 many
TGTGCCAGCAGCCCCGGACAGGGGGATAATTCACCCCTCCACTTT CASSPGQGDNSPLHF TRBV7-6 TRBD1 TRBJ1-6 few
TGTGCCAACAGGACCTTAAGGGTAGAAAACACTGAAGCTTTCTTT CANRTLRVENTEAFF TRBV27 - TRBJ1-1 many
TGTGCCAGCACCCTGCCGGGGCAGTCTGGAAACACCATATATTTT CASTLPGQSGNTIYF TRBV28 - TRBJ1-3 few
TGTGCCAGCAGCTTGAGTCATGGAGGTGAAGCTTTCTTT CASSLSHGGEAFF TRBV7-6 - TRBJ1-1 many
TGCAGTGCTAGAGGCCGGATGTTCCACGAGCAGTACTTC CSARGRMFHEQYF TRBV20-1 - TRBJ2-7 many
TGTGCCAGCAGTCCGGGGGCGGACAGGCTCACAGATACGCAGTATTTT CASSPGADRLTDTQYF TRBV12-3/TRBV12-4 - TRBJ2-3 many
TGTGCCAGCACCATAGACGGCACAGATACGCAGTATTTT CASTIDGTDTQYF TRBV3-1 - TRBJ2-3 -
TGTGCCTGGAGGGGGACTTACAGATCCGGGGAGCTGTTTTTT CAWRGTYRSGELFF TRBV30 - TRBJ2-2 many
TGTGCCAGCAGCTTAGCGTTAGGGTACAATGAGCAGTTCTTC CASSLALGYNEQFF TRBV7-9 - TRBJ2-1 -
TGTGCCAGCAGCTCAGCAGTTAGCGGGAGACTCACAGATACGCAGTATTTT CASSSAVSGRLTDTQYF TRBV7-8 TRBD2 TRBJ2-3 -